This passage covers 21 T cell receptor beta chains from one sample sequenced in a study of regulatory T cells in long-lasting Graves disease (dated by TCRdb to about 2021). The time point label, read with the paper, signifies: newly diagnosed GD, antithyroid drugs for less than 3 months. RNA was extracted from PBMCs in TRIzol for both TCR sequencing and RNA sequencing. Receptor libraries were prepared by multiplex PCR. The data were produced on an Illumina HiSeq 4000. iRepertoire HTBI primers and Arm-PCR amplification of CDR3 regions were used to construct TCR beta libraries. TCRdb passed the public sequencing reads through fastp at Q25 and MiXCR, retaining productive beta sequences. Identical CDR3 protein sequences are pooled into one entry, listed with their most common genes and DNA. The sample table shows some 240,000 distinct CDR3 sequences, and roughly 18% are seen once. The ten largest clones capture 10% to 15% of the sample.

This sample also belongs to another study, concerning T cells in Graves' hyperthyroidism and ophthalmopathy.

The source material was peripheral blood mononuclear cells (PBMCs), sampled at new diagnosis, from a patient treated with antithyroid drugs. The receptors were sampled from a woman aged 25 to 39 with Graves disease. Donor details come from another sample of the same person, matched by shared clones.

This clonotype was seen only a few times. This chain links TRBV13 with TRBJ1-3, with 8 bases fitting TRBD1. The CDR3 extends over 14 amino acids. Per germline, CDR1 PRHDT and CDR2 FYEKMQ (reference sequence). With 5 bases clipped from V and 4 bases from J, the junction kept 4 bases outside the gene matches. DNA for the CDR3: TGTGCCAGCAGCCCACAGGGGGGGGGAAACACCATATATTTT. Amino acid sequence: CASSPQGGGNTIYF.

This clonotype was seen ten or more times. The chain links TRBV28 to TRBJ1-2, with 9 nucleotides matching TRBD1. This CDR3 has 15 amino acids. Germline V gives CDR1 MDHEN, CDR2 SYDVKM. The V segment lost 5 bases and the J segment 2 bases; nucleotides outside the gene matches: 6. The CDR3 sequence is CASSVATGGNYGYTF. CDR3 bases: TGTGCCAGCAGTGTCGCCACAGGGGGCAACTATGGCTACACCTTC.

The chain has TRBV6-1 and TRBJ1-5, with 7 bases matching TRBD1. CDR3 length equals 14 residues. Losses at the gene ends were 8 bases for V and 9 bases for J; bases not matched to a gene: 13. Looked up from germline, CDR1 is MNHNS and CDR2 is SASEGT. DNA for the CDR3: TGTGCCAGCGATACGGGACAGACCACCTGGCCCCAGCATTTT. It is translated as CASDTGQTTWPQHF.

A few counts support this clonotype. At one boundary the junction diverges from the germline segment, which might be a read error. The chain combines TRBV6-5 with TRBJ1-1, with no clear D. The CDR3 spans 15 residues. Germline V gene lookup returns CDR1 MNHEY and CDR2 SVGAGI. Here the CDR3 reads CVSSYSEFLNTEAFF. The CDR3 coding sequence is TGTGTCAGCAGTTACTCCGAATTTCTGAACACTGAAGCTTTCTTT.

This clonotype has ten or more counts. The chain has TRBV11-2 and TRBJ2-7, with TRBD2 identical over 7 bases. The CDR3 is 17 amino acids. With V trimmed by 1 base and J by 0 bases, 9 bases remained unmatched. Germline CDR1 SGHAT, CDR2 FQNNGV. In nucleotides, the CDR3 is TGTGCCAGCAGCTTAGGGACGGGAGGCTTCAGCTCCTACGAGCAGTACTTC. It yields the protein CASSLGTGGFSSYEQYF.

With respect to this clonotype: At one end the junction does not follow the germline gene, possibly because of a read error. The V and J genes are TRBV28 and TRBJ1-3; no clear D. The germline V gene has CDR1 MDHEN and CDR2 SYDVKM. The CDR3 spans 18 residues. The CDR3 loop is CVSTSEWEPQSSGNTIYF. The CDR3 DNA follows: TGTGTCAGCACTTCGGAATGGGAACCCCAGAGCTCTGGAAACACCATATATTTT.

This sequence joins TRBV20-1 and TRBJ1-1; the match to TRBD1 covers 7 bases. CDR1 and CDR2 from the germline V gene are DFQATT and SNEGSKA (reference sequence). V was clipped by 3 bases and J by 5 bases; unmatched bases: 6. CDR3 length equals 13 residues. The CDR3 loop reads CSASPGGWTEAFF. The CDR3 DNA is TGCAGTGCTAGTCCAGGGGGATGGACTGAAGCTTTCTTT.

This clonotype has a count of ten or more. The chain uses TRBV6-1 and TRBJ2-5, with D unclear. V shed 4 bases and J shed 1 base, with 7 bases lying between them. The CDR3 runs to 13 residues. Germline V CDR1 and CDR2: MNHNS, SASEGT. CDR3 sequence reads: CASSGQLQETQYF. CDR3 in DNA: TGTGCCAGCAGTGGGCAGCTCCAAGAGACCCAGTACTTC.

This clonotype was found many times. The chain couples TRBV29-1 to TRBJ1-1, with unresolved D. Germline CDR1 and CDR2: SQVTM and ANQGSEA. With 3 bases removed from V and 11 bases from J, the gap between germline ends came to 10 bases. This CDR3 is 10 amino acids long. The DNA for the CDR3 is TGCAGCGTTGAGGTGGGTGAGGCTTTCTTT. Residues: CSVEVGEAFF.

In its sample, this clonotype was seen many times. One end of the junction is discordant with germline, which a read error may explain. J is TRBJ2-3 and V is TRBV5-1; 7 bases fit TRBD1. CDR1 SGHRS and CDR2 YFSETQ come from the germline V gene. The CDR3 is made up of 15 amino acids. The CDR3 sequence is CASSPLTGSTDTQYF. CDR3 coding DNA: TGTGCCAGCAGCCCATTGACAGGGAGCACAGATACGCAGTATTTT. The full variable domain, rest sourced from reference TRBV5-1 and TRBJ2-3, is KAGVTQTPRYLIKTRGQQVTLSCSPISGHRSVSWYQQTPGQGLQFLFEYFSETQRNKGNFPGRFSGRQFSNSRSEMNVSTLELGDSALYLCASSPLTGSTDTQYFGPGTRLTVL.

This chain connects TRBV30 to TRBJ2-3; 8 nucleotides match TRBD1. This CDR3 has 14 amino acids. Germline V CDR1 and CDR2: GTSNPN, SVGIG (reference sequence). V dropped 2 bases and J dropped 1; count of bases not matched to a gene: 2. The CDR3 here is CAWSLTGGTDTQYF. CDR3 bases: TGTGCCTGGAGTCTGACAGGGGGCACAGATACGCAGTATTTT.

This clonotype has only a few counts. The chain uses TRBV10-1 and TRBJ2-3; 7 positions match TRBD2. The V gene end was trimmed by 3 bases and the J gene end by 3 bases; junction bases not matched to a gene: 6. Germline V lookup: CDR1 WNHNN, CDR2 SYGVQD (reference sequence). The CDR3 has 15 amino acids. The CDR3 region is CASSDRDYGTDTQYF. CDR3 in DNA: TGCGCCAGCAGTGACCGGGACTACGGTACAGATACGCAGTATTTT.

In DNA, the CDR3 is TGTGCCAGCGCAAGGACTAGCGGGACGACCTACGAGCAGTACTTC. Encoded protein: CASARTSGTTYEQYF. The chain uses TRBV12-3 or TRBV12-4 and TRBJ2-7, with 12 bases lining up with TRBD2. J was trimmed by 2 bases and V by 8 bases; bases with no gene match: 7. The CDR3 contains 15 residues.

This clonotype was recorded at least ten times. The DNA for the CDR3 is TGCAGTGCTAGGCGGGGGCCAACCTACAATGAGCAGTTCTTC. As protein: CSARRGPTYNEQFF. The rearrangement links TRBV20-1 to TRBJ2-1; maybe TRBD2 (7 bases). Germline CDR1 is DFQATT and CDR2 is SNEGSKA (reference sequence). The CDR3 consists of 14 residues. Trimming removed 3 bases at V and 2 bases at J, with 11 bases between.

This clonotype has at least ten counts. The chain combines TRBV28 with TRBJ1-2; a weak D match, TRBD1 (5 bases). V lost 8 bases and J lost 2, with 15 bases in between. The CDR3 is 14 residues long. Germline CDR1 reads MDHEN; CDR2 reads SYDVKM. In nucleotides, the CDR3 is TGTGCCAGCCGATCTCAGGGTCAGAACTATGGCTACACCTTC. It codes for CASRSQGQNYGYTF.

This clonotype showed up many times. V and J are TRBV6-1 and TRBJ2-1, with 9 positions matching TRBD1. CDR1 and CDR2 from the germline V gene are MNHNS and SASEGT. The CDR3 covers 13 residues. The ends lost 7 bases at V and 7 bases at J; junction bases unmatched: 5. CDR3 in amino acids: CASTGQGKNEQFF. For the CDR3, the DNA is TGTGCCAGCACCGGACAGGGGAAAAATGAGCAGTTCTTC.

The genes are TRBV19 and TRBJ1-6; the match to TRBD1 covers 9 bases. The CDR3 consists of 16 residues. Germline V gene lookup returns CDR1 LNHDA and CDR2 SQIVND (reference sequence). The V and J ends lost 4 bases and 10 bases, in that order; junction bases with no gene match: 11. The CDR3 sequence: CASSSLQGASGSPLHF. Written as DNA, the CDR3 is TGTGCCAGTAGTAGCTTACAGGGGGCCTCGGGCTCACCCCTCCACTTT.

This clonotype has a count of ten or more. The rearrangement joins TRBV28 to TRBJ1-4; 9 nucleotides line up with TRBD1. CDR3 size: 14 residues. The V gene's germline CDR1 is MDHEN and CDR2 SYDVKM. V trimming: 6 bases; J trimming: 9 bases; junction bases outside the gene matches: 8. The CDR3 DNA reads as TGTGCCAGCAGCCTGGGACAGGGTAGGAAAAAACTGTTTTTT. Protein product: CASSLGQGRKKLFF. Full variable domain (missing parts from reference TRBV28 and TRBJ1-4): DVKVTQSSRYLVKRTGEKVFLECVQDMDHENMFWYRQDPGLGLRLIYFSYDVKMKEKGDIPEGYSVSREKKERFSLILESASTNQTSMYLCASSLGQGRKKLFFGSGTQLSVL.

This sequence joins TRBV28 and TRBJ1-6; 8 bases fit TRBD1. J was trimmed by 0 bases and V by 8 bases; bases with no gene match: 12. Per the germline V gene, CDR1 is MDHEN and CDR2 is SYDVKM. CDR3 length: 18 amino acids. CDR3 nucleotide sequence: TGTGCCAGCGAGACAGGGGCACTCTCGAGCTCCTATAATTCACCCCTCCACTTT. Residues: CASETGALSSSYNSPLHF. The variable domain in full, with the rest retrieved from reference TRBV28 and TRBJ1-6, is DVKVTQSSRYLVKRTGEKVFLECVQDMDHENMFWYRQDPGLGLRLIYFSYDVKMKEKGDIPEGYSVSREKKERFSLILESASTNQTSMYLCASETGALSSSYNSPLHFGNGTRLTVT.

The chain recombines TRBV5-1 with TRBJ1-2, with 7 positions matching TRBD1. Germline V gives CDR1 SGHRS, CDR2 YFSETQ. This CDR3 has 16 amino acids. V lost 0 bases and J lost 2; bases outside the gene matches: 7. CDR3 sequence reads: CASSLEARGRNYGYTF. In DNA, the CDR3 is TGCGCCAGCAGCTTGGAGGCGAGGGGGCGGAACTATGGCTACACCTTC.

This clonotype was recorded a few times. The chain links TRBV7-2 to TRBJ1-2; 8 bases map to TRBD1. This CDR3 comprises 16 residues. Per the germline V gene, CDR1 is SGHTA and CDR2 is FQGNSA. V was pared by 4 bases and J by 6 bases, with 13 bases of the junction left unmatched. The CDR3 coding sequence is TGTGCCAGCAGCTCGTACCTAATACAGGGGGATCATGGCTACACCTTC. The encoded protein is CASSSYLIQGDHGYTF.